This T cell receptor beta chain was found in a study of blood T cell repertoires in COVID-19. The CDR3 is 16 residues long. J gave up 3 bases and V 4 bases, and 5 bases lay outside the gene matches. Under the authors' procedure: It was from reference gene primer amplification that nucleated cell counts were estimated. The data were produced by immunoSEQ multiplex PCR, yet TCRdb's version contains in-frame clones alone and is incomplete. V and J calls and clone size are given by that table; D and trimming were obtained from the DNA. The table lists tens of thousands of clones, just under 90% of them singletons, with around 1.5% in the top ten.

The sequencing sample was made of peripheral blood. The sequence was obtained from a man between 60 and 70 years old with acute or convalescent COVID-19. The chain has TRBV5-3 and TRBJ1-6; 9 bases are shared with TRBD1. TRBV5-3 is known as an ORF, though its function is uncertain. This CDR3 is CARSIPGQGYNSPLHF. DNA of the CDR3: TGTGCCAGAAGCATTCCGGGACAGGGCTATAATTCACCCCTCCACTTT.